This TCR beta chain was recovered during a study of identifying expanded T cells in peripheral blood. This clone was counted only a few times. CDR1 and CDR2 (germline): MNHNS, SASEGT. There are 15 residues in the CDR3. The V end lost 5 bases, the J end lost 8 bases, and 18 bases lay between the germline ends. No infections or other immune events were documented during collection. Method: immunoSEQ multiplex PCR; TCRdb's copy keeps in-frame clones and lacks some. The sample yields about 100,000 clones, roughly 90% seen once. Sequencing was performed on blood. This TCR was sampled from a person aged 18 to 70 in good health. This chain uses TRBV6-1 with TRBJ1-4; TRBD1 is a possible D gene (5 bases). In DNA form, the CDR3 reads TGTGCCAGCAGTCAATCGGGGGGGACTTCCGAAAAACTGTTTTTT. This encodes CASSQSGGTSEKLFF.